The next 13 T cell receptor beta chains were all read from a single sample in a study of Ad26.COV2.S vaccination and SARS-CoV-2 variants (dated by TCRdb to about 2021). Library prep was done by the immunoSEQ multiplex PCR assay. TCRdb took over this immuneACCESS table, retaining in-frame rearrangements with V and J assigned. Such tables are incomplete; in checked studies, under half of the missing clones stem from an unresolved V gene, and the remainder is unexplained. Here the sample has 450,000 to 550,000 clones; roughly nine tenths occur a single time. The ten largest clones take up approximately 2.5% of the sample. What the treatment or condition label conveys for this sample: roughly 19 received Ad26.COV2.S at low or high dose, single or two shots; roughly five received placebo; per-sample allocation not given. For vaccine and placebo recipients, the sequenced repertoires came from samples collected on day 63 after the first injection.

Sequenced material: peripheral blood, taken in a trial of Ad26.COV2.S vaccine versus placebo. The receptors stem from a person between 18 and 65 years old who received the Ad26.COV2.S COVID-19 vaccine or a placebo.

The J gene is TRBJ1-2, the V gene TRBV4-3, with 8 bases aligning to TRBD1. The CDR3 runs to 16 residues. Germline CDR1 and CDR2: LGHNA and YSLEER. V trimming: 0 bases; J trimming: 1 base; junction bases outside the gene matches: 4. The CDR3 spells CASSQDRGQVNYGYTF. DNA of the CDR3: TGCGCCAGCAGCCAAGATAGGGGACAGGTTAACTATGGCTACACCTTC.

This clone was recorded a few times. The V gene is TRBV7-3, the J gene TRBJ2-2; D ambiguous. There are 11 residues in the CDR3. The ends were cut back, 8 bases at V and 7 bases at J, with 8 bases in the middle. Per the germline V gene, CDR1 is SGHTA and CDR2 is FQGTGA. The CDR3 protein is CASGMGGELFF. The DNA for the CDR3 is TGTGCCAGCGGGATGGGCGGGGAGCTGTTTTTT.

CDR3 region: CASSFDLNTQYF. The CDR3 region has the DNA TGCGCCAGCAGCTTCGACTTAAATACGCAGTATTTT. The chain recombines TRBV5-1 with TRBJ2-3; no clear D. This CDR3 region has 12 residues. The germline V gene has CDR1 SGHRS and CDR2 YFSETQ. Trimming took 2 bases from V and 7 from J, leaving 8 bases between them.

This sequence joins TRBV7-8 and TRBJ1-1; TRBD1 might be the D (6 bases). There are 14 residues in the CDR3. Germline V lookup: CDR1 SGHVS, CDR2 FQNEAQ. V was cut by 4 bases and J by 0 bases, with 9 bases left in between. The CDR3: CASSWTEMNTEAFF. As DNA, the CDR3 is TGTGCCAGCAGCTGGACAGAAATGAACACTGAAGCTTTCTTT. Combining the CDR3 with reference TRBV7-8 and TRBJ1-1 gives the whole variable domain GAGVSQSPRYKVAKRGQDVALRCDPISGHVSLFWYQQALGQGPEFLTYFQNEAQLDKSGLPSDRFFAERPEGSVSTLKIQRTQQEDSAVYLCASSWTEMNTEAFFGQGTRLTVV.

V gene TRBV27 combines with J gene TRBJ2-6, with TRBD1 identical over 7 bases. V dropped 3 bases and J dropped 0; count of bases not matched to a gene: 2. The germline CDR1 and CDR2 sequences are MNHEY and SMNVEV (reference sequence). The CDR3 consists of 16 residues. Here the CDR3 DNA reads TGTGCCAGCAGTTTGGGGGACAGCTCTGGGGCCAACGTCCTGACTTTC. Its translation is CASSLGDSSGANVLTF.

The rearrangement links TRBV5-1 to TRBJ1-2; D gene uncertain. Trimming left V 0 bases short and J 4 bases short, with 7 bases between. The CDR3 length is 13 residues. Germline CDR1 SGHRS, CDR2 YFSETQ. This CDR3 is CASSLAVSYGYTF. CDR3 nucleotides: TGCGCCAGCAGCTTGGCCGTGTCCTATGGCTACACCTTC. The full variable domain, in which reference TRBV5-1 and TRBJ1-2 provide the parts outside the CDR3, is KAGVTQTPRYLIKTRGQQVTLSCSPISGHRSVSWYQQTPGQGLQFLFEYFSETQRNKGNFPGRFSGRQFSNSRSEMNVSTLELGDSALYLCASSLAVSYGYTFGSGTRLTVV.

V gene TRBV11-2 combines with J gene TRBJ2-3, with D hard to call. CDR3 size: 13 residues. V was pared by 0 bases and J by 6 bases, with 7 bases between. Germline lookup yields CDR1 SGHAT and CDR2 FQNNGV. DNA for the CDR3: TGTGCCAGCAGCTTAGAGGCCGGGGATACGCAGTATTTT. Translating it yields CASSLEAGDTQYF.

The J gene is TRBJ1-1, the V gene TRBV7-9; 7 bases align to TRBD1. Germline CDR1 SEHNR, CDR2 FQNEAQ (reference sequence). Trimming at V came to 5 bases and at J to 2 bases, leaving 14 bases not matched to a gene. The CDR3 is 17 amino acids. The CDR3, as DNA: TGTGCCAGCAGCCCTCCCTATGGAGGGGGCCATAACACTGAAGCTTTCTTT. It yields the protein CASSPPYGGGHNTEAFF.

The chain uses TRBV24-1 and TRBJ1-2, with 8 bases identical to TRBD1. The CDR3 contains 17 residues. V shed 4 bases, J shed 7 bases, and the junction held 16 bases outside the gene matches. Germline-derived CDR1 and CDR2 are KGHDR and SFDVKD. CDR3 nucleotide sequence: TGTGCCACCAGTGACGACACGCCGACAGGGGTTAAGCGTGGCTACACCTTC. This sequence encodes CATSDDTPTGVKRGYTF.

The CDR3 nucleotides are TGTGCCAGCAGTTACGGCCGATGGGAGACCCAGTACTTC. Its protein is CASSYGRWETQYF. The chain employs TRBV6-6 and TRBJ2-5; D unclear. V was pared by 2 bases and J by 5 bases, with 9 bases between. The CDR3 extends over 13 amino acids. The germline V gene has CDR1 MNHNY and CDR2 SVGAGI (reference sequence).

The chain has TRBV18 and TRBJ2-4; a weak D match, TRBD2 (5 bases). Germline V gene sequence: CDR1 KGHSH, CDR2 LQKENI. The CDR3 covers 16 residues. V lost 2 bases, J lost 2 bases, and 13 bases lay in between. CDR3 protein: CASSPIGPGTKNIQYF. The CDR3, as DNA: TGTGCCAGCTCACCAATCGGCCCCGGGACCAAAAACATTCAGTACTTC.

CDR3: CASSLEGRGGHGTEAFF. The CDR3, as DNA: TGTGCCAGCAGCTTAGAGGGTCGTGGGGGGCATGGCACTGAAGCTTTCTTT. The gene calls are TRBV7-9 and TRBJ1-1, with D tentatively TRBD1 (6 bases). Trimming took 1 base from V and 4 from J, leaving 19 bases between them. This CDR3 spans 17 amino acids. The germline V gene has CDR1 SEHNR and CDR2 FQNEAQ (reference sequence). The full variable domain, rest sourced from reference TRBV7-9 and TRBJ1-1, is DTGVSQNPRHKITKRGQNVTFRCDPISEHNRLYWYRQTLGQGPEFLTYFQNEAQLEKSRLLSDRFSAERPKGSFSTLEIQRTEQGDSAMYLCASSLEGRGGHGTEAFFGQGTRLTVV.

This clone was counted a few times. This chain joins TRBV18 and TRBJ1-1, with a weak D call TRBD1 (6 bases). Trimming removed 6 bases at V and 1 base at J, with 15 bases between. The CDR3 runs 15 residues. Germline CDR1 is KGHSH and CDR2 is LQKENI. CDR3 sequence: CASSSRGQRNTEAFF. In nucleotides, the CDR3 is TGTGCCAGCTCTTCCCGAGGACAGCGGAACACTGAAGCTTTCTTT.